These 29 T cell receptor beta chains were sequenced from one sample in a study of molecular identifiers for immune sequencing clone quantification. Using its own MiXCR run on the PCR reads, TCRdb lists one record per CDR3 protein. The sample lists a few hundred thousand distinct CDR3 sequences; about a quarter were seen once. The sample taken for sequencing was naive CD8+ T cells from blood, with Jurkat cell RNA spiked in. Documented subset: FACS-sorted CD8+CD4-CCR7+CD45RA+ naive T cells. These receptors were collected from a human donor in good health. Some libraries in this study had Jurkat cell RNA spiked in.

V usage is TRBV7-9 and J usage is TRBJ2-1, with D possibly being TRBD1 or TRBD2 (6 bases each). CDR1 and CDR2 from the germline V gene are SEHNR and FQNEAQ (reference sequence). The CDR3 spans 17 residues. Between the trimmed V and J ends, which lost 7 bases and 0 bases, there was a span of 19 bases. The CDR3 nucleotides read TGTGCCAGCACGGGAGAAACAGGGCTCAGCTCCTACAATGAGCAGTTCTTC. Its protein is CASTGETGLSSYNEQFF.

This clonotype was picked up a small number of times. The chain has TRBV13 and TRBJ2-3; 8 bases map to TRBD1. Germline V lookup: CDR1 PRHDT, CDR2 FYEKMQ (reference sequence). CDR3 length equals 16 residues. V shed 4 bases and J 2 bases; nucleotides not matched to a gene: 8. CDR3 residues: CASSYRTGGNTDTQYF. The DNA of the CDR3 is TGTGCCAGCAGCTACAGAACAGGGGGAAACACAGATACGCAGTATTTT.

The CDR3 region has the DNA TGTGCCAGCAGTTTTGTGGTTAGCACAGATACGCAGTATTTT. Amino acids: CASSFVVSTDTQYF. The chain uses TRBV12-3 or TRBV12-4 and TRBJ2-3; D remains ambiguous. The CDR3 is 14 amino acids. The V end was cut by 3 bases, the J end by 0 bases, with 7 bases between.

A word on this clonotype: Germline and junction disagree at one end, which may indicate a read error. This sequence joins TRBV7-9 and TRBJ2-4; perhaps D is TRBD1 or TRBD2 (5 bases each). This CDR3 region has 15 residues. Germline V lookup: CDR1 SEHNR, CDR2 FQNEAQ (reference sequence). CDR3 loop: CASSSGTIGTPLQSF. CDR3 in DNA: TGTGCCAGCAGCTCCGGGACCATAGGCACCCCCCTTCAGTCCTTC. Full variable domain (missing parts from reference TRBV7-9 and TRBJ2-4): DTGVSQNPRHKITKRGQNVTFRCDPISEHNRLYWYRQTLGQGPEFLTYFQNEAQLEKSRLLSDRFSAERPKGSFSTLEIQRTEQGDSAMYLCASSSGTIGTPLQSFGAGTRLSVL.

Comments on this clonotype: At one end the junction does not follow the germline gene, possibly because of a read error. CDR3 coding DNA: TGTGCCAGCAGTTTATCGAGTCCTACCTACGAGCGGTACTTC. This codes for CASSLSSPTYERYF. The chain combines TRBV28 with TRBJ2-7; D unresolved. The CDR3 has 14 residues. Germline V gene lookup returns CDR1 MDHEN and CDR2 SYDVKM.

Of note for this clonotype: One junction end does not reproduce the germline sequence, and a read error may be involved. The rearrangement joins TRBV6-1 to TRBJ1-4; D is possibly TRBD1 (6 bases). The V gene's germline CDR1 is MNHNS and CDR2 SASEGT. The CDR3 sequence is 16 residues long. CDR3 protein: CASRSDSTLGNEYLLF. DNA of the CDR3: TGTGCCAGCAGGTCGGACAGCACTTTGGGTAATGAATACCTGTTATTT.

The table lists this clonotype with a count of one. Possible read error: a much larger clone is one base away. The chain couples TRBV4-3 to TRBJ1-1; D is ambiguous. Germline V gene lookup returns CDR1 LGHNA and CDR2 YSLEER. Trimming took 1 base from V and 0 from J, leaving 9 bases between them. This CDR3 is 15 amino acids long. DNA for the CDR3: TGCGCCAGCAGCCAAGGTCCGAATCTGAACACTGAAGCTTTCTTT. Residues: CASSQGPNLNTEAFF.

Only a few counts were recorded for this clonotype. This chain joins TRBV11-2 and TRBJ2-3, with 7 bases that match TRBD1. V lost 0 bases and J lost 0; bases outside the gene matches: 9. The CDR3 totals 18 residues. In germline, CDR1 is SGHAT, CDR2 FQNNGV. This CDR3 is CASSLEQGPLFSTDTQYF. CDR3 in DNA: TGTGCCAGCAGCTTAGAACAGGGGCCGTTGTTCAGCACAGATACGCAGTATTTT.

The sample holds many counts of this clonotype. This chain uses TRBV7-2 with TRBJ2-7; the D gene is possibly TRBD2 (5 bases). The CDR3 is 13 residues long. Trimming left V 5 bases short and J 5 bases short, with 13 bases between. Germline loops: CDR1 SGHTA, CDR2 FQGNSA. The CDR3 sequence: CASSQDLANEQYF. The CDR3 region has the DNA TGTGCCAGCAGCCAGGACCTAGCCAACGAGCAGTACTTC.

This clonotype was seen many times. The CDR3 sequence is CASSLGRPEETQYF. The CDR3 nucleotides are TGTGCCAGCAGCTTAGGCAGACCTGAAGAGACCCAGTACTTC. The rearrangement joins TRBV7-6 to TRBJ2-5; D uncertain. The V gene's germline CDR1 is SGHVS and CDR2 FNYEAQ. The length of the CDR3 is 14 residues. V was clipped by 1 base and J by 3 bases, with 9 bases between them.

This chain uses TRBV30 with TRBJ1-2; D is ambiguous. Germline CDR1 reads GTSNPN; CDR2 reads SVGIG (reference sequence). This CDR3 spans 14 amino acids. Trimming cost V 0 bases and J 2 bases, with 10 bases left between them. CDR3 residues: CAWSVSGANYGYTF. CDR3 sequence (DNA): TGTGCCTGGAGTGTATCAGGAGCGAACTATGGCTACACCTTC.

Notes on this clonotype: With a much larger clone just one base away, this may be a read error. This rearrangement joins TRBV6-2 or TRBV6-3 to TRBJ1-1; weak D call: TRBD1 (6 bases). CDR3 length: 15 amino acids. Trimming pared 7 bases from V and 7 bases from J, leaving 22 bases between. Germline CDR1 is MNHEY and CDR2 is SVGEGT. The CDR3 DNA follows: TGTGCCAGCATTCTCGTTGGGGGGGGCAGACATGAAGCTTTCTTT. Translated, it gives CASILVGGGRHEAFF.

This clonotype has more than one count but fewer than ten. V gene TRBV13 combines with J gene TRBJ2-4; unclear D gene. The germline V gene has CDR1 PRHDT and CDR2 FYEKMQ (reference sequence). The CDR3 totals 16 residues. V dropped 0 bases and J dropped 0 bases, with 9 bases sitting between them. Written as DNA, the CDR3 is TGTGCCAGCAGCTTAGGCAGGCATCTAGCCAAAAACATTCAGTACTTC. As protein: CASSLGRHLAKNIQYF.

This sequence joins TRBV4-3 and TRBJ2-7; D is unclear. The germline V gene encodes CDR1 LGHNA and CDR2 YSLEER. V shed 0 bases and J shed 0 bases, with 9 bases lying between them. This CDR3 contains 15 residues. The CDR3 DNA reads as TGCGCCAGCAGCCAAGATCGTTCCGGCTCCTACGAGCAGTACTTC. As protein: CASSQDRSGSYEQYF.

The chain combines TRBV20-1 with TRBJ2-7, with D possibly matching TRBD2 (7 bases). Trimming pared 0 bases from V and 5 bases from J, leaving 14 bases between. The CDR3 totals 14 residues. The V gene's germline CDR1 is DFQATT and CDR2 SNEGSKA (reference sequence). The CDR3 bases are TGCAGTGCTAGAGATCCGGGGGGCAGGGACGAGCAGTACTTC. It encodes CSARDPGGRDEQYF.

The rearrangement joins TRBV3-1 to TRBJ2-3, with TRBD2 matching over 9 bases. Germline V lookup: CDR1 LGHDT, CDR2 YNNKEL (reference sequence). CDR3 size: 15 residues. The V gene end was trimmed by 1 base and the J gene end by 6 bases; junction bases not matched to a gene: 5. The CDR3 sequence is CASSQGGGASDTQYF. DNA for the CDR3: TGTGCCAGCAGCCAAGGCGGGGGGGCCTCTGATACGCAGTATTTT.

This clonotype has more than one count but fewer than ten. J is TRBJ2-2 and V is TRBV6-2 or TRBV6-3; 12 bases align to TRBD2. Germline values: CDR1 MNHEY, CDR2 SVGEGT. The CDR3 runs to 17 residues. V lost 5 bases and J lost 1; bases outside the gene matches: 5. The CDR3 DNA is TGTGCCAGCAGTCCCAGGACTAGCGGGATGAACACCGGGGAGCTGTTTTTT. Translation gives CASSPRTSGMNTGELFF.

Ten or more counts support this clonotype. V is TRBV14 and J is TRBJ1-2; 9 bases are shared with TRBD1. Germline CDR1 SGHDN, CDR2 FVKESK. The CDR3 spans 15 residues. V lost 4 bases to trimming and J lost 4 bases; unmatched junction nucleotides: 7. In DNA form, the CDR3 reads TGTGCCAGCAGCCCGCGGCCGGGACAGGGCTATGGCTACACCTTC. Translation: CASSPRPGQGYGYTF.

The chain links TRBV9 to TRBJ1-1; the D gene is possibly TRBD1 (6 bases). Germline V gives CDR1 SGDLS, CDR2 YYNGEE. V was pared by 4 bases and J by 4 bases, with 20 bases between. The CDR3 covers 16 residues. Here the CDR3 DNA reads TGTGCCAGCAGCAGGGACGGGGGGGGGCTTGGCACTGAAGCTTTCTTT. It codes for CASSRDGGGLGTEAFF.

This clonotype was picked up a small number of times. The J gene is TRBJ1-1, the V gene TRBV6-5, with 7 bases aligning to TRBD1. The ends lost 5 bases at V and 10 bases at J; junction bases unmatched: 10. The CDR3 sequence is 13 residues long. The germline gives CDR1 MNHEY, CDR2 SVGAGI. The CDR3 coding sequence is TGTGCCAGCAGTCCCGGGACAGCAGTAGGAGCTTTCTTT. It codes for CASSPGTAVGAFF.

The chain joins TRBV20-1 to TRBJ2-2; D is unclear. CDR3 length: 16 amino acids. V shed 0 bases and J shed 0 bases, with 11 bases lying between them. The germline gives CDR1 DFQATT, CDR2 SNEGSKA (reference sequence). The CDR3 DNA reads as TGCAGTGCTAGAGATCTTGCGGATCCGAACACCGGGGAGCTGTTTTTT. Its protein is CSARDLADPNTGELFF.

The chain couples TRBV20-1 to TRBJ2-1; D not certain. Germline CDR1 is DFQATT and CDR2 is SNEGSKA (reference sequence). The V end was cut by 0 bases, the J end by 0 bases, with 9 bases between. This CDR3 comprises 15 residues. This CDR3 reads CSAREFRSSYNEQFF. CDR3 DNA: TGCAGTGCTAGAGAGTTCAGGAGCTCCTACAATGAGCAGTTCTTC.

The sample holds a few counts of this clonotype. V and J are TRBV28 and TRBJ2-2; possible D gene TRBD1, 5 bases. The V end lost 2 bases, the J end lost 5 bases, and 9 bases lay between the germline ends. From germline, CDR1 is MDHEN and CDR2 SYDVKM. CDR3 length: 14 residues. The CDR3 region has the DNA TGTGCCAGCAGTTTAAGGACAATGACCGGGGAGCTGTTTTTT. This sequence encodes CASSLRTMTGELFF.

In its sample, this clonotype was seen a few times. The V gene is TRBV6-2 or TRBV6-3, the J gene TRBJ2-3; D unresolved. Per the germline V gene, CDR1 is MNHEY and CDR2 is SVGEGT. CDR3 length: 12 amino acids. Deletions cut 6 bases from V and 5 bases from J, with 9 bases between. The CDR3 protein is CASRPMGDTQYF. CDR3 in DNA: TGTGCCAGCAGACCCATGGGAGATACGCAGTATTTT.

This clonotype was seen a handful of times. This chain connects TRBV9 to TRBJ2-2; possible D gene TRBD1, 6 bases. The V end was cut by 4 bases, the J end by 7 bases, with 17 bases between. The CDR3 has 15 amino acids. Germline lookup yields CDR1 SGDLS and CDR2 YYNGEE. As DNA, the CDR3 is TGTGCCAGCAGCCCCAACAGGGCTTCGGTCGGGGAGCTGTTTTTT. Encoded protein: CASSPNRASVGELFF.

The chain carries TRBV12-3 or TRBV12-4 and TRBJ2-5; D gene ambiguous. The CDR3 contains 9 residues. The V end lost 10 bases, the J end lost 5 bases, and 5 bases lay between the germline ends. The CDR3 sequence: CAISETQYF. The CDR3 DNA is TGTGCCATCTCGGAGACCCAGTACTTC.

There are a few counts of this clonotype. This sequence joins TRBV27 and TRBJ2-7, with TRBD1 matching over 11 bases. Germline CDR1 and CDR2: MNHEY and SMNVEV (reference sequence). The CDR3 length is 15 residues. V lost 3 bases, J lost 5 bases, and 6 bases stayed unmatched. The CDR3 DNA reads TGTGCCAGCAGTTTGGGTGGACAGGGGGCGAACGAGCAGTACTTC. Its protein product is CASSLGGQGANEQYF.

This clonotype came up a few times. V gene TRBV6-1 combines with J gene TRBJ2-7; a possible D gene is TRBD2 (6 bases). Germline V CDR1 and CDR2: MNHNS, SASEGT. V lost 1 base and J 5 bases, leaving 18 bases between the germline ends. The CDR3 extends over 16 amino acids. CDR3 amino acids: CASSEGRRSGRNEQYF. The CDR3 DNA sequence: TGTGCCAGCAGTGAAGGGCGAAGGTCAGGGAGGAACGAGCAGTACTTC.

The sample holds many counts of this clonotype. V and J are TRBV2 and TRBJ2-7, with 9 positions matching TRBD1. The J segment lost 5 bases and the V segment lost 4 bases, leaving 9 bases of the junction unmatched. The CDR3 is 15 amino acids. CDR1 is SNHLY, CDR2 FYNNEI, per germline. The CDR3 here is CASSVMGQGPHEQYF. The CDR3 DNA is TGTGCCAGCAGTGTCATGGGACAGGGACCTCACGAGCAGTACTTC.